This is a list of T cell receptor beta chains from one sample in a study of memory CD4+ T cells and cytomegalovirus serostatus. Libraries were prepared by immunoSEQ multiplex PCR; TCRdb keeps only in-frame clonotypes and omits some of them. The sample has about 27,000 clones, roughly three quarters seen once; the top ten hold 0.85% to 1.2%. Sequencing input: memory CD4+ T cells from blood. These receptors originate from an adult in good health and CMV-seronegative. Both conserved end residues are part of each CDR3. The D gene is left open where the match is weak. A row's size may be missing; if present it is once, few, many or a size class.

j_call: TRBJ1-2; clone_size: few; v_call: TRBV2; d_call: TRBD1; cdr3_aa: CASRPGGSRGYTF; cdr3_nt: TGTGCCAGCAGGCCAGGGGGCTCTCGTGGCTACACCTTC
j_call: TRBJ2-7; clone_size: NA; v_call: TRBV7-2; d_call: TRBD2; cdr3_aa: CASSLQRGSYEQYF; cdr3_nt: TGTGCCAGCAGCTTACAGCGGGGCTCCTACGAGCAGTACTTC
j_call: TRBJ2-7; clone_size: NA; v_call: TRBV6-6; d_call: NA; cdr3_aa: CASSFDRAYEQYF; cdr3_nt: TGTGCCAGCAGTTTTGACCGAGCCTACGAGCAGTACTTC
j_call: TRBJ1-1; clone_size: NA; v_call: TRBV2; d_call: TRBD1; cdr3_aa: CASRASLNRDRGAFF; cdr3_nt: TGTGCCAGCAGGGCATCCCTAAACCGGGACAGGGGAGCTTTCTTT
j_call: TRBJ1-4; clone_size: NA; v_call: TRBV11-2; d_call: NA; cdr3_aa: CASSLRGVEGEKLFF; cdr3_nt: TGTGCCAGCAGCTTACGGGGGGTGGAAGGCGAAAAACTGTTTTTT
j_call: TRBJ1-1; clone_size: NA; v_call: TRBV7-9; d_call: NA; cdr3_aa: CASSSTGGLGKTFF; cdr3_nt: TGTGCCAGCAGCTCTACGGGGGGGCTAGGGAAGACTTTCTTT
j_call: TRBJ1-6; clone_size: NA; v_call: TRBV7-2; d_call: TRBD1; cdr3_aa: CASSNRQGGSSPLHF; cdr3_nt: TGTGCCAGCAGCAACAGACAGGGGGGAAGTTCACCCCTCCACTTT
j_call: TRBJ1-2; clone_size: NA; v_call: TRBV5-8; d_call: TRBD1; cdr3_aa: CASSLAFGQGSYGYTF; cdr3_nt: TGTGCCAGCAGCTTGGCGTTCGGACAGGGATCTTATGGCTACACCTTC
j_call: TRBJ1-3; clone_size: NA; v_call: TRBV7-3; d_call: NA; cdr3_aa: CASSFNGGSGNTIYF; cdr3_nt: TGTGCCAGCAGCTTTAACGGCGGCTCTGGAAACACCATATATTTT
j_call: TRBJ1-1; clone_size: NA; v_call: TRBV20-1; d_call: NA; cdr3_aa: CSVFRVSEAFF; cdr3_nt: TGCAGTGTTTTCAGGGTCTCTGAAGCTTTCTTT
j_call: TRBJ1-3; clone_size: NA; v_call: TRBV7-2; d_call: TRBD1; cdr3_aa: CASSLDRERGNTIYF; cdr3_nt: TGTGCCAGCAGCCTGGACAGGGAGCGAGGAAACACCATATATTTT
j_call: TRBJ1-1; clone_size: NA; v_call: TRBV6-1; d_call: NA; cdr3_aa: CASSEARNTEAFF; cdr3_nt: TGTGCCAGCAGTGAAGCAAGAAACACTGAAGCTTTCTTT
j_call: TRBJ1-4; clone_size: once; v_call: TRBV19; d_call: NA; cdr3_aa: CASTNSPQYGGEKLFF; cdr3_nt: TGTGCCAGTACTAACTCTCCCCAATATGGGGGTGAAAAACTGTTTTTT
j_call: TRBJ2-7; clone_size: NA; v_call: TRBV4-3; d_call: TRBD1; cdr3_aa: CASSHSTGTGRYEQYF; cdr3_nt: TGCGCCAGCAGCCATAGCACCGGGACAGGGCGCTACGAGCAGTACTTC
j_call: TRBJ1-5; clone_size: NA; v_call: TRBV29-1; d_call: NA; cdr3_aa: CSVQGQNNQPQHF; cdr3_nt: TGCAGCGTTCAAGGACAGAACAATCAGCCCCAGCATTTT
j_call: TRBJ2-5; clone_size: NA; v_call: TRBV5-1; d_call: NA; cdr3_aa: CASSLGRETQYF; cdr3_nt: TGCGCCAGCAGCTTGGGCCGAGAGACCCAGTACTTC
j_call: TRBJ1-2; clone_size: NA; v_call: TRBV19; d_call: NA; cdr3_aa: CASSIVGSRQLDYGYTF; cdr3_nt: TGTGCCAGTAGTATAGTTGGGTCTCGGCAGTTAGACTATGGCTACACCTTC
j_call: TRBJ1-2; clone_size: NA; v_call: TRBV5-6; d_call: TRBD1; cdr3_aa: CASSSLDRAGYTF; cdr3_nt: TGTGCCAGCAGCTCCCTCGACAGGGCTGGCTACACCTTC
j_call: TRBJ2-5; clone_size: NA; v_call: TRBV14; d_call: TRBD1; cdr3_aa: CASSLWTGGGETQYF; cdr3_nt: TGTGCCAGCAGCCTGTGGACAGGGGGAGGAGAGACCCAGTACTTC
j_call: TRBJ2-1; clone_size: NA; v_call: TRBV6-1; d_call: NA; cdr3_aa: CASSETPIVSYNEQFF; cdr3_nt: TGTGCCAGCAGTGAAACCCCGATCGTATCCTACAATGAGCAGTTCTTC
j_call: TRBJ1-1; clone_size: NA; v_call: TRBV11-1; d_call: TRBD1; cdr3_aa: CASSSGDRSAEAFF; cdr3_nt: TGTGCCAGCAGCTCGGGGGACAGGAGCGCTGAAGCTTTCTTT
j_call: TRBJ2-5; clone_size: once; v_call: TRBV18; d_call: NA; cdr3_aa: CASSLSARAPQETQYF; cdr3_nt: TGTGCCAGCTCACTCTCCGCCCGGGCTCCTCAAGAGACCCAGTACTTC
j_call: TRBJ2-7; clone_size: NA; v_call: TRBV7-2; d_call: NA; cdr3_aa: CASSQESYEQYF; cdr3_nt: TGTGCCAGCAGTCAAGAGTCCTACGAGCAGTACTTC
j_call: TRBJ2-7; clone_size: NA; v_call: TRBV29-1; d_call: TRBD1; cdr3_aa: CSAYRDRGAEQYF; cdr3_nt: TGCAGCGCCTACCGGGACAGGGGTGCCGAGCAGTACTTC
j_call: TRBJ2-5; clone_size: few; v_call: TRBV30; d_call: NA; cdr3_aa: CAWSVGGKETQYF; cdr3_nt: TGTGCCTGGAGTGTAGGGGGAAAAGAGACCCAGTACTTC
j_call: TRBJ2-7; clone_size: NA; v_call: TRBV4-1; d_call: TRBD2; cdr3_aa: CASSQESGRYYEQYF; cdr3_nt: TGCGCCAGCAGCCAAGAAAGCGGGAGGTACTACGAGCAGTACTTC
j_call: TRBJ1-2; clone_size: few; v_call: TRBV7-9; d_call: NA; cdr3_aa: CASSLAGVAGYTF; cdr3_nt: TGTGCCAGCAGCTTAGCAGGTGTTGCTGGCTACACCTTC
j_call: TRBJ2-2; clone_size: NA; v_call: TRBV5-1; d_call: TRBD1; cdr3_aa: CASSFNTGTDNTGELFF; cdr3_nt: TGCGCCAGCAGCTTTAATACCGGGACAGATAACACCGGGGAGCTGTTTTTT
j_call: TRBJ2-5; clone_size: NA; v_call: TRBV6-5; d_call: NA; cdr3_aa: CASKGFETQYF; cdr3_nt: TGTGCCAGCAAGGGTTTCGAGACCCAGTACTTC
j_call: TRBJ2-2; clone_size: NA; v_call: TRBV19; d_call: TRBD2; cdr3_aa: CASSIKWRGAIGELFF; cdr3_nt: TGTGCCAGTAGTATCAAATGGCGGGGGGCTATCGGGGAGCTGTTTTTT
j_call: TRBJ1-1; clone_size: NA; v_call: TRBV9; d_call: NA; cdr3_aa: CASSVVQTEAFF; cdr3_nt: TGTGCCAGCAGCGTGGTTCAGACTGAAGCTTTCTTT
j_call: TRBJ1-2; clone_size: NA; v_call: TRBV9; d_call: NA; cdr3_aa: CASSVGPGSDYGYTF; cdr3_nt: TGTGCCAGCAGCGTAGGCCCGGGGTCTGACTATGGCTACACCTTC